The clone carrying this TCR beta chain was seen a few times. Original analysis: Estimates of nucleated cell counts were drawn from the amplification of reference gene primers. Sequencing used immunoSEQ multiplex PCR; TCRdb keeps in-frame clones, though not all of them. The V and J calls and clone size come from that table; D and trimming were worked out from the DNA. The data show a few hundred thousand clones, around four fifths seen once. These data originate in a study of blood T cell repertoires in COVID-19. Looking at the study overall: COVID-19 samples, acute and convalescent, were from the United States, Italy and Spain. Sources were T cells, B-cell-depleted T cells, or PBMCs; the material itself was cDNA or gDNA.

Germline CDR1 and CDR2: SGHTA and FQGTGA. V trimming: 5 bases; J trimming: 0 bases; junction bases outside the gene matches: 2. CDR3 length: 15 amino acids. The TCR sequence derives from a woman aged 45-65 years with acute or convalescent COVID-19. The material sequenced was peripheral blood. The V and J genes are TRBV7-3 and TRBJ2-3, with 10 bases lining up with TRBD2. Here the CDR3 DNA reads TGTGCCAGCAGCCGGACTAGCGGAAGCACAGATACGCAGTATTTT. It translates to CASSRTSGSTDTQYF.